The clone carrying this TCR beta chain has a count of ten or more. Antigen unknown. Germline lookup yields CDR1 LNHDA and CDR2 SQIVND (reference sequence). Trimming at V came to 3 bases and at J to 5 bases, leaving 4 bases not matched to a gene. This CDR3 is 13 amino acids long. This record belongs to a study of T cells in Graves' hyperthyroidism and ophthalmopathy. Study overall: Blood was drawn when the patient was first diagnosed and still untreated.

The investigators amplified TCR beta CDR3 regions from RNA transcripts. The HTBI primer set was used in a first-round RT-PCR of the TCR CDR3. Via MiXCR, TCRdb re-called the multiplex PCR reads, giving one row per CDR3 protein. The sample records around 300,000 distinct CDR3 sequences, approximately 15% being singletons. Orbital computed tomography and thyroid ultrasound, together with serum TRAb and thyroxine and clinical symptoms, were used for diagnoses. Study results and limitations: In validation, the model predicted ophthalmopathy. These predictions came a median 6.5 months before onset. Peripheral blood also featured most of the thyroid clonotypes expanded above 0.001.

This TCR came from a woman in her forties with Graves' hyperthyroidism. Input material: blood. The chain recombines TRBV19 with TRBJ2-7, with 7 nucleotides matching TRBD2. The CDR3, as DNA: TGTGCCAGTAGTATGTCGGCGGGGGACGAGCAGTACTTC. The encoded protein is CASSMSAGDEQYF. The variable domain in full, with the rest retrieved from reference TRBV19 and TRBJ2-7, is DGGITQSPKYLFRKEGQNVTLSCEQNLNHDAMYWYRQDPGQGLRLIYYSQIVNDFQKGDIAEGYSVSREKKESFPLTVTSAQKNPTAFYLCASSMSAGDEQYFGPGTRLTVT.